This TCR beta chain is drawn from a study of blood T cells in healthy people across ages. This CDR3 region has 12 residues. Trimming took 1 base from V and 9 from J, leaving 9 bases between them. Germline assignment: CDR1 SEHNR and CDR2 FQNEAQ (reference sequence). Russia was home to the donors, healthy Caucasian individuals aged roughly 6 to 95. Extractions gave at least 6 micrograms of total RNA per sample. Alongside a J-beta primer mix, a sample-barcoded 5' primer served in a second PCR lasting roughly 7 to 11 cycles. Each of the samples gave a minimum of 2.5 million paired-end reads that contained CDR3. One entry per CDR3 protein, called by TCRdb with MiXCR from the 5' RACE reads. The profile covers roughly 1.7 million distinct CDR3 sequences, with 34% appearing a single time and approximately 11% taken by the ten largest.

Input material: blood. The chain is built from TRBV7-9 and TRBJ1-1; maybe TRBD1 (6 bases). The receptor's source is a woman aged 25 to 39 in good health. The CDR3: CASSLGTEKAFF. In nucleotides, the CDR3 is TGTGCCAGCAGCTTAGGGACAGAGAAAGCTTTCTTT.